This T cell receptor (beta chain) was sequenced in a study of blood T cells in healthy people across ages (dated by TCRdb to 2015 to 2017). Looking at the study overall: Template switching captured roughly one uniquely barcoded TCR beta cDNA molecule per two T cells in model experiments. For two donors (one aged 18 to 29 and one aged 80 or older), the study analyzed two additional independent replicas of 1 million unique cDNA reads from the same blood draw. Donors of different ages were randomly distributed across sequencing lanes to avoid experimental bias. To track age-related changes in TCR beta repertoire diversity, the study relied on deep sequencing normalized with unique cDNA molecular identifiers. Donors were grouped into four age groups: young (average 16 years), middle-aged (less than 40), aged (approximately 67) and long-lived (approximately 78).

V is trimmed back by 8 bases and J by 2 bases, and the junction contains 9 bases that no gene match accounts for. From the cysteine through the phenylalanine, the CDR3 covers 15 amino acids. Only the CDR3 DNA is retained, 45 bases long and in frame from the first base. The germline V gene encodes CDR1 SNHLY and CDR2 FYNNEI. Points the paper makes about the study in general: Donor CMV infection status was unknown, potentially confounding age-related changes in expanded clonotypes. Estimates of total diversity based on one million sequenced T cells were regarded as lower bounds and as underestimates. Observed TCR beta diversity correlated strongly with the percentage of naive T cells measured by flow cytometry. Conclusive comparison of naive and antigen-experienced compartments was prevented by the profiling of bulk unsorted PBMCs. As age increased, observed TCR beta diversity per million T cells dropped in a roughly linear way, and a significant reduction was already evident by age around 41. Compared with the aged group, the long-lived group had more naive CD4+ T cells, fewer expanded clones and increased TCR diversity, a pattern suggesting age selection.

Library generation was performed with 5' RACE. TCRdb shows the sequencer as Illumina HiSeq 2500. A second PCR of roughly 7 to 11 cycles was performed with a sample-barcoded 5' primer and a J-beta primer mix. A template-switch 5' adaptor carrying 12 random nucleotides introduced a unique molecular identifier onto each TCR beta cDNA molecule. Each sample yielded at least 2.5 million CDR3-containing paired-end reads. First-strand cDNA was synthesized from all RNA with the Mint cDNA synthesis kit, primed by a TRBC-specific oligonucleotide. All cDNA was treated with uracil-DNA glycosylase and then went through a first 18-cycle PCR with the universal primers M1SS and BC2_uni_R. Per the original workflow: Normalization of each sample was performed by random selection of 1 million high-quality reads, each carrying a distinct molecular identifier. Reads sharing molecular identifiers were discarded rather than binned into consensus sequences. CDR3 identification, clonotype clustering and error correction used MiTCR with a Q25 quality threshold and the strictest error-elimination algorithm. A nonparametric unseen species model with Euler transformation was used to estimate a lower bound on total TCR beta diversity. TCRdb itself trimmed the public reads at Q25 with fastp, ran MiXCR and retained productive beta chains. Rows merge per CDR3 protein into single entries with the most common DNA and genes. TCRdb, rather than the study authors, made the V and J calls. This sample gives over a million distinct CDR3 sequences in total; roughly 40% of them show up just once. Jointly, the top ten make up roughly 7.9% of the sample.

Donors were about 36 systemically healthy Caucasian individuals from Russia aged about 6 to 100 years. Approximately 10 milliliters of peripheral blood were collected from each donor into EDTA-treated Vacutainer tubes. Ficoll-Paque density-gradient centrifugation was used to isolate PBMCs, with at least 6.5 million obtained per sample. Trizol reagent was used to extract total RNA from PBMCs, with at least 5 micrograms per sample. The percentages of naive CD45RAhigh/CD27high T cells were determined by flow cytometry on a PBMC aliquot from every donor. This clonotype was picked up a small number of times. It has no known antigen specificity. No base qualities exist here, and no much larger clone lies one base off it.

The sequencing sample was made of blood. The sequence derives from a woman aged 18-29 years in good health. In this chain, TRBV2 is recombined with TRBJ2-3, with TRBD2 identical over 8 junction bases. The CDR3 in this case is CASAFGGGYTDTQYF. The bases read TGTGCCAGCGCTTTCGGCGGGGGGTACACAGATACGCAGTATTTT.